The sequence of this TCR beta chain was determined in a study of CD8+ T cells in alopecia areata. Extraction and reverse transcription of RNA yielded cDNA as the sequencing template. The table came from immunoSEQ multiplex PCR; TCRdb's copy has only in-frame clones and leaves some out. Among tens of thousands of clones, around 62% were seen once, and the ten largest hold roughly 4.8%. Study-wide findings and caveats: Greater clonality was observed in lesional scalp samples, especially alopecia totalis/universalis, versus normal scalp.

With respect to this clone: Antigen: not known.

CD4+ cells from a handful of patients were sorted into CD25+CD127- cells. Unmatched junction bases numbered 7, after V lost 8 bases and J lost 6 bases. The CDR3 length is 13 residues. Germline V gene sequence: CDR1 MDHEN, CDR2 SYDVKM. The receptor's source is a human donor with alopecia areata. Sequencing was done on a sample of CD4+ Tregs sorted from blood. The J gene is TRBJ1-5, the V gene TRBV28, with 7 bases fitting TRBD1. The CDR3 reads CASREGGGQPQHF. CDR3 nucleotide sequence: TGTGCCAGCCGAGAAGGGGGCGGTCAGCCCCAGCATTTT.